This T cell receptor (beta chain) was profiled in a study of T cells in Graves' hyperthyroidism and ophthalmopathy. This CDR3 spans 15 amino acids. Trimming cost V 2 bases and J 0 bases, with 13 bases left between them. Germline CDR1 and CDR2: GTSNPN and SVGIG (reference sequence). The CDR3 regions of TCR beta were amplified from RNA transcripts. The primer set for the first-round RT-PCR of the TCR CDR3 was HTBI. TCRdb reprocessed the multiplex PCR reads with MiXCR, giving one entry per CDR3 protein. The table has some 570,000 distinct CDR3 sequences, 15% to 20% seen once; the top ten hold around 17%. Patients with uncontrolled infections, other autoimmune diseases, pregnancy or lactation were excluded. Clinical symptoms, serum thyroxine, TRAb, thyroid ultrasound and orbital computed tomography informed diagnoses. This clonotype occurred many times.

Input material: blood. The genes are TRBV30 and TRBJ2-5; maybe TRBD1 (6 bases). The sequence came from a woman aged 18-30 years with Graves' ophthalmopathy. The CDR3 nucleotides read TGTGCCTGGAGTACCGGGACAACGTACCAAGAGACCCAGTACTTC. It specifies CAWSTGTTYQETQYF.